One TCR beta chain is described in this entry. Its antigen is still unknown. The ends lost 5 bases at V and 8 bases at J; junction bases unmatched: 11. The CDR3 length is 15 residues. In germline, CDR1 is SGHTA, CDR2 FQGNSA. This entry is derived from a study of cytomegalovirus exposure and HLA in healthy donors. PCR involved 60 Vbeta and 13 Jbeta primers. Generated by immunoSEQ multiplex PCR, the TCRdb table keeps only in-frame clones and is missing some. The listing contains 120,000 to 150,000 clones. Study findings and constraints: Some TCR beta chains (about 170 of them) were listed as cytomegalovirus-associated. An assumption of roughly uniform sequencing depth across donors underlay the presence/absence analyses. A prior analysis recorded that most TCR beta V segments were productive about 87% or about 30% of the time.

The sample consisted of PBMCs. This TCR derives from a man between 40 and 49 years old in good health and CMV-seronegative. This sequence joins TRBV7-2 and TRBJ1-2, with TRBD1 matching over 10 bases. The CDR3 DNA reads TGTGCCAGCAGCGCCCCAGACAGGGGGCCGGGGGGCTACACCTTC. Residues: CASSAPDRGPGGYTF.